Detailed here is one T cell receptor (beta chain). Its cognate antigen is unknown. These data originate in a study of neoadjuvant nivolumab and ipilimumab in lung cancer. General observations from the study: Resected tumors had greater TCR richness and clonality than uninvolved lung.

Germline trimming cut 4 bases from V and 8 bases from J; bases unmatched to any gene: 5. CDR1 MNHEY and CDR2 SVGAGI come from the germline V gene. The CDR3 is made up of 13 amino acids. Profiled with immunoSEQ multiplex PCR; TCRdb holds only in-frame clones, not every one. The sample has over 8,500 clones; about 74% are singletons. The rearrangement links TRBV6-5 to TRBJ2-1; 7 bases align to TRBD2. Material: tumor tissue, obtained after neoadjuvant nivolumab, alone or with ipilimumab, at or shortly before surgery. The TCR sequence derives from an adult with non-small cell lung cancer. Some clones in this sample may be carry-over from other donors' samples. CDR3 sequence: CASSSLGRDEQFF. The CDR3 DNA reads TGTGCCAGCAGTTCTCTGGGGAGGGATGAGCAGTTCTTC.